This entry features one T cell receptor beta chain sequence. V was trimmed by 0 bases and J by 2 bases, leaving 4 bases between them. This CDR3 has 13 residues. Germline loops: CDR1 WSHSY, CDR2 SAAADI. These data are taken from a study of blood T cell repertoires in COVID-19. On the study more broadly: COVID-19 samples collected from the United States, Italy and Spain covered acute and convalescent phases.

Measured with immunoSEQ multiplex PCR; TCRdb has only the in-frame clones, and not every one. The repertoire has about 180,000 clones, 70% to 90% of them found once; the top ten carry 0.45% to 0.6%. The Seattle patients, enrolled during active infection, were followed longitudinally. The clonotype was recovered from a man aged 60-69 years with COVID-19, enrolled during active disease. The chain combines TRBV10-2 with TRBJ1-2; D is undetermined. Sequencing was performed on peripheral blood. Here the CDR3 DNA reads TGCGCCAGCAGTGAGTCGAGAAACTATGGCTACACCTTC. The encoded protein is CASSESRNYGYTF.